This T cell receptor beta chain was found in a study of Graves' ophthalmopathy and Graves' hyperthyroidism. Study outcomes and limitations: Ophthalmopathy progression prediction by the model yielded a sensitivity of about 68% and a specificity of roughly 72%.

This clonotype was recorded at least ten times. Its antigen is not known. Using RNA transcripts, the TCR beta CDR3 regions were amplified. The first round was an RT-PCR with HTBI primers, and the second round was a multiplex PCR. Using its own MiXCR run on the multiplex PCR reads, TCRdb lists one record per CDR3 protein. The data hold hundreds of thousands of distinct CDR3 sequences, with under 50% observed a single time. Germline assignment: CDR1 KGHDR and CDR2 SFDVKD. The CDR3 is 13 amino acids. V shed 5 bases and J shed 5 bases, with 12 bases lying between them. Active ophthalmopathy (CAS at least 3, NOSPECS at least 4), lasting under 3 months.

Material: peripheral blood. The chain recombines TRBV24-1 with TRBJ2-7, with D perhaps matching TRBD1 (5 bases). The TCR originated in an adult man with Graves' ophthalmopathy. The CDR3 DNA sequence: TGTGCCACCAGTGCTCATGGGGCCGACGAGCAGTACTTC. It is translated as CATSAHGADEQYF.